One and the same sample provided the 18 T cell receptor beta chains below, sequenced in a study of shared clonotypes between healthy human individuals (dated by TCRdb to between 2020 and 2021). The protocol used for the library was the immunoSEQ multiplex PCR assay. What TCRdb holds here is the immuneACCESS table cut down to in-frame rearrangements. Part of the clones is not present; checked against another copy, under half of the missing clones reflect an unresolved V gene, and the others are unexplained. This sample is represented by over 2 million clones; about 95% of them were singletons. Clones ranked in the top ten supply 0.85% to 1.3% of the sample. For the CD8 naive samples, CD45RO-negative cells were positively selected for CCR7, yielding a CD45RA+CCR7+ population from which TemRA cells were excluded. The sample comprised naive CD8+ T cells sorted from blood. The cell subset or site label here, explained by the study, means: CD45RA+CCR7+. The receptor source for this set is a man aged 18 to 30 in good health.

The chain joins TRBV10-3 to TRBJ2-2; the match to TRBD1 covers 7 bases. The CDR3 spans 19 residues. Germline-derived CDR1 and CDR2 are ENHRY and SYGVKD. After removal of 2 bases from V and 4 bases from J, the junction contained 16 bases not matched to a gene. CDR3: CAISELGRRDRASTGELFF. CDR3 nucleotides: TGTGCCATCAGTGAGCTAGGTCGACGAGACAGGGCTAGCACCGGGGAGCTGTTTTTT.

The chain employs TRBV27 and TRBJ2-7; the D call may be TRBD1 or TRBD2 (5 bases each). The CDR3 extends over 14 amino acids. The ends were cut back, 3 bases at V and 3 bases at J, with 12 bases in the middle. Germline CDR1 and CDR2: MNHEY and SMNVEV (reference sequence). CDR3 protein: CASSFTGPNYEQYF. In DNA, the CDR3 is TGTGCCAGCAGTTTTACGGGACCCAACTACGAGCAGTACTTC.

With respect to this clone: Its ends do not fully match the called genes, so a read error is possible. The chain employs TRBV7-7 and TRBJ2-2; D is perhaps TRBD2 (6 bases). Germline V lookup: CDR1 SSHAT, CDR2 FNYEAQ (reference sequence). The CDR3 has 14 residues. Written as DNA, the CDR3 is TGTGCTAGCAGCCTTAGCGGAACGACCGGGGAGCTGTTTTTT. Translating it yields CASSLSGTTGELFF.

The rearrangement links TRBV5-1 to TRBJ2-1; D remains unclear. The CDR3 covers 13 residues. V was trimmed by 4 bases and J by 8 bases, leaving 13 bases between them. Germline CDR1 SGHRS, CDR2 YFSETQ. Written as DNA, the CDR3 is TGCGCCAGCAGCCCCTACCTACCGGATGAGCAGTTCTTC. Its translation is CASSPYLPDEQFF.

A word on this clone: This CDR3 is also generated by other DNA sequences in the sample. V is TRBV4-1 and J is TRBJ1-1; D gene ambiguous. V lost 6 bases and J lost 2, with 4 bases in between. Germline loops: CDR1 MGHRA, CDR2 YSYEKL. The CDR3 contains 11 residues. The CDR3 bases are TGCGCCAGCAGGGAAAACACTGAAGCTTTCTTT. It specifies CASRENTEAFF.

V is TRBV27 and J is TRBJ1-6; 9 nucleotides line up with TRBD1. The CDR3 sequence is 14 residues long. Germline V gene sequence: CDR1 MNHEY, CDR2 SMNVEV (reference sequence). The J segment lost 8 bases and the V segment lost 7 bases, leaving 6 bases of the junction unmatched. The CDR3 is CASTATGGDSPLHF. CDR3 in DNA: TGTGCCAGCACCGCGACAGGGGGGGATTCACCCCTCCACTTT.

This chain links TRBV29-1 with TRBJ2-3; no reliable D call. This CDR3 is 11 amino acids long. Germline V gene lookup returns CDR1 SQVTM and CDR2 ANQGSEA. The V gene lost 8 bases and the J gene lost 3 bases, with 9 bases spanning the gap. The CDR3 spells CSLLVTDTQYF. The CDR3 DNA reads as TGCAGCCTATTGGTGACAGATACGCAGTATTTT.

The chain combines TRBV4-1 with TRBJ1-2; 9 bases align to TRBD1. The CDR3 contains 16 residues. J gave up 5 bases and V 1 base, and 8 bases lay outside the gene matches. Germline loops: CDR1 MGHRA, CDR2 YSYEKL. The CDR3 region has the DNA TGCGCCAGCAGCCAAGCCTCCCCGGGACAGGGATATGGCTACACCTTC. Translated: CASSQASPGQGYGYTF.

The chain links TRBV5-4 to TRBJ1-2; 7 bases are shared with TRBD1. V shed 4 bases and J 6 bases; nucleotides not matched to a gene: 9. The CDR3 extends over 14 amino acids. Germline-derived CDR1 and CDR2 are SGHNT and YYREEE (reference sequence). The CDR3, as DNA: TGTGCCAGCAGCGAAGCCGACAGGGTGGATGGCTACACCTTC. Amino acid sequence: CASSEADRVDGYTF.

This chain connects TRBV30 to TRBJ2-3; D unresolved. Trimming took off 1 base at V and 4 bases at J, with 15 bases between the two ends. CDR1 is GTSNPN and CDR2 is SVGIG in the germline V gene (reference sequence). CDR3 size: 15 residues. Here the CDR3 reads CAWSDSFSSADTQYF. The DNA of the CDR3 is TGTGCCTGGAGTGACAGCTTCAGCAGCGCAGATACGCAGTATTTT.

In DNA, the CDR3 is TGCGCCAGCAGAGATACAGGGTTATACGAGCAGTACTTC. Encoded protein: CASRDTGLYEQYF. The J gene is TRBJ2-7, the V gene TRBV5-1; possibly TRBD1 for D (6 bases). Germline V lookup: CDR1 SGHRS, CDR2 YFSETQ. Deletions cut 5 bases from V and 4 bases from J, with 13 bases between. CDR3 length: 13 amino acids.

The V call is TRBV16, the J call TRBJ1-3, with D possibly TRBD1 on 5 matching bases. CDR1 and CDR2 from the germline V gene are KGHSY and FQNENV. This CDR3 spans 20 amino acids. V was pared by 2 bases and J by 0 bases, with 23 bases between. The DNA of the CDR3 is TGTGCCAGCAGCCAAACCCCCGGGGGGGGTCAGGACTTCTCTGGAAACACCATATATTTT. Its protein is CASSQTPGGGQDFSGNTIYF.

The V gene is TRBV30, the J gene TRBJ2-1; D is uncertain. CDR1 and CDR2 from the germline V gene are GTSNPN and SVGIG (reference sequence). V was pared by 1 base and J by 1 base, with 11 bases between. The CDR3 contains 15 residues. CDR3 DNA: TGTGCCTGGAGTGACCTCATAGGTTCCTACAATGAGCAGTTCTTC. Its protein is CAWSDLIGSYNEQFF.

The V call is TRBV11-1, the J call TRBJ1-5; D gene ambiguous. With 2 bases removed from V and 0 bases from J, the gap between germline ends came to 8 bases. The CDR3 sequence is 15 residues long. Germline values: CDR1 SGHAT, CDR2 FQDESV (reference sequence). The CDR3 loop reads CASSLRGYSNQPQHF. The CDR3 DNA reads as TGTGCCAGCAGCTTAAGAGGCTATAGCAATCAGCCCCAGCATTTT. Based on the CDR3 plus reference TRBV11-1 and TRBJ1-5, the full variable domain is EAEVAQSPRYKITEKSQAVAFWCDPISGHATLYWYRQILGQGPELLVQFQDESVVDDSQLPKDRFSAERLKGVDSTLKIQPAELGDSAMYLCASSLRGYSNQPQHFGDGTRLSIL.

For this clone: The identical CDR3 is also encoded by other nucleotide sequences in the sample. The chain links TRBV5-1 to TRBJ2-3; maybe TRBD1 (5 bases). The length of the CDR3 is 14 residues. Germline V CDR1 and CDR2: SGHRS, YFSETQ. Trimming took 1 base from V and 3 from J, leaving 9 bases between them. CDR3 coding DNA: TGCGCCAGCAGCTTGTGGCAGGGTACAGATACGCAGTATTTT. Its translation: CASSLWQGTDTQYF.

This chain uses TRBV11-2 with TRBJ2-5, with 7 nucleotides matching TRBD1. The germline CDR1 and CDR2 sequences are SGHAT and FQNNGV. The V gene end was trimmed by 0 bases and the J gene end by 5 bases; junction bases not matched to a gene: 9. The CDR3 has 16 residues. The DNA of the CDR3 is TGTGCCAGCAGCTTAGATCGCCGAGACAGGGACGAGACCCAGTACTTC. Its protein product is CASSLDRRDRDETQYF.

CDR3 residues: CASSGSQTGVTTGANVLTF. The CDR3, as DNA: TGTGCCAGCAGCGGTTCTCAGACAGGGGTAACAACTGGGGCCAACGTCCTGACTTTC. The genes are TRBV9 and TRBJ2-6; 8 bases agree with TRBD1. V was clipped by 3 bases and J by 2 bases; unmatched bases: 13. This CDR3 has 19 residues. The germline gives CDR1 SGDLS, CDR2 YYNGEE.

V usage is TRBV9 and J usage is TRBJ2-5, with 12 bases fitting TRBD1. V shed 3 bases and J 0 bases; nucleotides not matched to a gene: 6. Germline CDR1 is SGDLS and CDR2 is YYNGEE. The CDR3 totals 17 residues. The CDR3 region is CASSAPGQGADQETQYF. The CDR3 DNA sequence: TGTGCCAGCAGCGCGCCGGGACAGGGGGCAGACCAAGAGACCCAGTACTTC.